Below are 30 T cell receptor beta chains sequenced from a single sample in a study of T cells after yellow fever vaccination. TCRdb fed the 5' RACE reads into MiXCR, producing one record per CDR3 protein. The repertoire holds hundreds of thousands of distinct CDR3 sequences, 6.2% seen once, with about 15% in the top ten. This material consisted of PBMCs, taken 5 days after the yellow fever booster vaccination. These receptors were collected from a man in his thirties or forties who received the YFV17D yellow fever vaccine.

The gene calls are TRBV6-5 and TRBJ1-2, with D possibly TRBD1 on 5 matching bases. Germline values: CDR1 MNHEY, CDR2 SVGAGI. V was cut by 2 bases and J by 8 bases, with 18 bases left in between. The CDR3 totals 15 residues. This CDR3 reads CASSYAAGVEGGYTF. The CDR3 DNA reads TGTGCCAGCAGTTACGCCGCGGGGGTGGAGGGAGGCTACACCTTC.

This clonotype was detected ten times or more. The chain couples TRBV10-2 to TRBJ1-5; 8 nucleotides line up with TRBD1. With 6 bases clipped from V and 6 bases from J, the junction kept 13 bases outside the gene matches. The CDR3 covers 16 residues. CDR1 is WSHSY and CDR2 is SAAADI in the germline V gene. CDR3 in amino acids: CASRPASGGLGQPQHF. Here the CDR3 DNA reads TGCGCCAGCAGGCCCGCTTCAGGGGGCTTAGGTCAGCCCCAGCATTTT.

This clonotype was detected only a few times. The rearrangement links TRBV5-1 to TRBJ2-2, with TRBD1 matching over 10 bases. V lost 5 bases, J lost 5 bases, and 6 bases stayed unmatched. Germline V CDR1 and CDR2: SGHRS, YFSETQ. The CDR3 is made up of 15 amino acids. The CDR3 spells CASRDRGQMTGELFF. CDR3 in DNA: TGCGCCAGCAGAGACAGGGGGCAAATGACCGGGGAGCTGTTTTTT.

This clonotype occurred a few times. V usage is TRBV6-2 or TRBV6-3 and J usage is TRBJ2-1; 9 bases map to TRBD2. This CDR3 is 14 amino acids long. The germline CDR1 and CDR2 sequences are MNHEY and SVGEGT. With 7 bases clipped from V and 6 bases from J, the junction kept 7 bases outside the gene matches. The CDR3 sequence: CASIQAGGSNEQFF. DNA of the CDR3: TGTGCCAGCATTCAAGCGGGAGGAAGCAATGAGCAGTTCTTC.

The rearrangement joins TRBV6-1 to TRBJ1-4; 8 bases agree with TRBD1. CDR1 MNHNS and CDR2 SASEGT come from the germline V gene. The CDR3 has 15 residues. Trimming took 5 bases from V and 4 from J; bases not matched to a gene: 6. The CDR3 protein is CASSRTGTGNEKLFF. Written as DNA, the CDR3 is TGTGCCAGCAGTAGGACAGGGACTGGTAATGAAAAACTGTTTTTT.

The J gene is TRBJ2-7, the V gene TRBV20-1, with TRBD2 as a possible D gene (5 bases). CDR3 length equals 13 residues. Trimming removed 6 bases from V and 3 bases from J, with 15 bases in between. Germline V gene sequence: CDR1 DFQATT, CDR2 SNEGSKA (reference sequence). The CDR3 DNA sequence: TGCAGTGCGGGAGACTTGGAGCGCTACGAGCAGTACTTC. As protein: CSAGDLERYEQYF.

This clonotype was seen a handful of times. The gene calls are TRBV21-1 and TRBJ2-1; the table's TRBD2 call for D was not verified on the DNA. TRBV21-1 is described as a pseudogene. This CDR3 is built from 16 residues. In DNA, the CDR3 is TGTGCCAGCAGCAAACCTCGGGGCCCAGGGTCCCATGAGCAGTTCTTC. It codes for CASSKPRGPGSHEQFF.

The rearrangement joins TRBV7-2 to TRBJ2-6; 7 bases match TRBD1. The J segment lost 3 bases and the V segment lost 7 bases, leaving 0 bases of the junction unmatched. The CDR3 spans 13 residues. The germline gives CDR1 SGHTA, CDR2 FQGNSA. CDR3 bases: TGTGCCAGCAACAGGGGTGGGGCCAACGTCCTGACTTTC. This codes for CASNRGGANVLTF. Complete variable domain (other parts from reference TRBV7-2 and TRBJ2-6): GAGVSQSPSNKVTEKGKDVELRCDPISGHTALYWYRQSLGQGLEFLIYFQGNSAPDKSGLPSDRFSAERTGGSVSTLTIQRTQQEDSAVYLCASNRGGANVLTFGAGSRLTVL.

This chain connects TRBV11-2 to TRBJ2-3; the D gene could be TRBD1 or TRBD2 (5 bases each). CDR3 length equals 13 residues. Trimming took off 5 bases at V and 9 bases at J, with 15 bases between the two ends. Germline V gene sequence: CDR1 SGHAT, CDR2 FQNNGV. CDR3 coding DNA: TGTGCCAGCAGCCGGGGAAGGGGCGGCACGCAGTATTTT. It yields the protein CASSRGRGGTQYF.

The rearrangement joins TRBV9 to TRBJ2-5; D tentatively reads TRBD1 or TRBD2 (5 bases each). V was shortened by 0 bases and J by 4 bases, with 13 bases between the two germline ends. This CDR3 has 15 residues. Germline V lookup: CDR1 SGDLS, CDR2 YYNGEE. The CDR3 sequence is CASSVGGADLETQYF. Here the CDR3 DNA reads TGTGCCAGCAGCGTAGGAGGGGCGGACTTAGAGACCCAGTACTTC.

The chain links TRBV6-1 to TRBJ2-1; 7 positions match TRBD1. The CDR3 covers 14 residues. Trimming took 0 bases from V and 5 from J; bases not matched to a gene: 1. Germline CDR1 and CDR2: MNHNS and SASEGT. The CDR3 DNA follows: TGTGCCAGCAGTGAAGCGGGACAGAACAATGAGCAGTTCTTC. Its protein is CASSEAGQNNEQFF.

This clonotype was observed many times. V usage is TRBV10-2 and J usage is TRBJ2-1; TRBD1 aligns across 8 bases. Germline V CDR1 and CDR2: WSHSY, SAAADI. V shed 6 bases and J 0 bases; nucleotides not matched to a gene: 7. This CDR3 region has 16 residues. As DNA, the CDR3 is TGCGCCAGCAGGGGCGGACAGGGCCTCTCCTACAATGAGCAGTTCTTC. Amino acids: CASRGGQGLSYNEQFF.

V is TRBV2 and J is TRBJ2-7, with 8 bases identical to TRBD1. With 6 bases clipped from V and 5 bases from J, the junction kept 9 bases outside the gene matches. The CDR3 has 14 amino acids. Per the germline V gene, CDR1 is SNHLY and CDR2 is FYNNEI. DNA for the CDR3: TGTGCCAGCAGAGATCCAGGGGGCGGGAACGAGCAGTACTTC. Protein sequence: CASRDPGGGNEQYF.

The chain recombines TRBV19 with TRBJ1-4; 7 nucleotides agree with TRBD1. This CDR3 has 17 residues. Unmatched junction bases numbered 17, after V lost 6 bases and J lost 7 bases. Germline V gene lookup returns CDR1 LNHDA and CDR2 SQIVND (reference sequence). DNA of the CDR3: TGTGCCAGTAGGACCGGGACAGATACTCCCGAAGGTGAAAAACTGTTTTTT. It yields the protein CASRTGTDTPEGEKLFF.

The table lists this clonotype with a few counts. A read error may account for a junction end that differs from germline. V is TRBV7-2 and J is TRBJ2-6, with TRBD1 as a possible D gene (6 bases). Germline loops: CDR1 SGHTA, CDR2 FQGNSA. This CDR3 has 17 residues. The DNA of the CDR3 is TGTGCCAGCACCTTAGCCATCAGGGGCTCTGGGGCCAACGTCCTGACTTTC. Amino acid sequence: CASTLAIRGSGANVLTF.

In its sample, this clonotype was seen many times. V gene TRBV12-3 or TRBV12-4 combines with J gene TRBJ2-2; D is possibly TRBD1 or TRBD2 (5 bases each). This CDR3 is 13 amino acids long. V dropped 5 bases and J dropped 4 bases, with 8 bases sitting between them. The CDR3 spells CASSEGSTGELFF. The CDR3 coding sequence is TGTGCCAGCAGTGAGGGGTCCACCGGGGAGCTGTTTTTT.

This clonotype was detected only a few times. The chain combines TRBV20-1 with TRBJ2-7; the match to TRBD2 covers 10 bases. CDR1 is DFQATT, CDR2 SNEGSKA, per germline (reference sequence). The CDR3 consists of 16 residues. Germline trimming cut 1 base from V and 6 bases from J; bases unmatched to any gene: 12. Here the CDR3 reads CSARAPAGGPYGEQYF. The CDR3 nucleotides read TGCAGTGCTAGAGCTCCAGCGGGAGGGCCTTATGGCGAGCAGTACTTC.

The chain couples TRBV5-4 to TRBJ2-2, with 8 bases matching TRBD1. The CDR3 totals 17 residues. The germline V gene has CDR1 SGHNT and CDR2 YYREEE (reference sequence). The ends lost 4 bases at V and 3 bases at J; junction bases unmatched: 11. CDR3 bases: TGTGCCAGCAGCCCGCGTGGCGGACAGGGATACACCGGGGAGCTGTTTTTT. Its protein is CASSPRGGQGYTGELFF.

This clonotype was seen a handful of times. CDR3 protein: CASSPGTTWETQYF. DNA for the CDR3: TGTGCCAGCAGCCCGGGGACGACCTGGGAGACCCAGTACTTC. The J gene is TRBJ2-5, the V gene TRBV5-4; D possibly uses TRBD1 or TRBD2 (5 bases each). CDR1 and CDR2 from the germline V gene are SGHNT and YYREEE (reference sequence). This CDR3 comprises 14 residues. The V end lost 4 bases, the J end lost 5 bases, and 15 bases lay between the germline ends.

This clonotype was recorded a few times. The V gene is TRBV20-1, the J gene TRBJ1-4; possibly TRBD1 for D (6 bases). Germline values: CDR1 DFQATT, CDR2 SNEGSKA (reference sequence). This CDR3 comprises 15 residues. V was shortened by 3 bases and J by 3 bases, with 14 bases between the two germline ends. CDR3 nucleotide sequence: TGCAGTGCTAGTCTCAGGGGATCGGCTAATGAAAAACTGTTTTTT. Its protein product is CSASLRGSANEKLFF.

The J gene is TRBJ2-7, the V gene TRBV7-2; TRBD2 is a possible D gene (5 bases). The germline gives CDR1 SGHTA, CDR2 FQGNSA. V was trimmed by 0 bases and J by 7 bases, leaving 10 bases between them. The CDR3 runs to 13 residues. CDR3 DNA: TGTGCCAGCAGCTTAGCGGCTACGGGGGAGCAGTACTTC. As protein: CASSLAATGEQYF.

The chain couples TRBV7-2 to TRBJ2-7; D is unclear. The V gene lost 0 bases and the J gene lost 2 bases, with 14 bases spanning the gap. The V gene's germline CDR1 is SGHTA and CDR2 FQGNSA. The CDR3 totals 16 residues. The CDR3 coding sequence is TGTGCCAGCAGCTTAGCCTTCAGACAAATACCCTACGAGCAGTACTTC. This gives the protein CASSLAFRQIPYEQYF.

V usage is TRBV2 and J usage is TRBJ2-2, with unresolved D. V was trimmed by 3 bases and J by 4 bases, leaving 9 bases between them. This CDR3 contains 14 residues. The germline gives CDR1 SNHLY, CDR2 FYNNEI. The CDR3 protein is CASSDGLSTGELFF. Written as DNA, the CDR3 is TGTGCCAGCAGTGATGGGCTGTCCACCGGGGAGCTGTTTTTT.

This clonotype was detected a few times. The chain carries TRBV20-1 and TRBJ2-7, with 8 bases fitting TRBD2. The CDR3 extends over 14 amino acids. V shed 3 bases, J shed 2 bases, and the junction held 6 bases outside the gene matches. CDR1 and CDR2 from the germline V gene are DFQATT and SNEGSKA (reference sequence). CDR3 sequence (DNA): TGCAGTGCTAGTGCGATGCGGGGGGCCTACGAGCAGTACTTC. As protein: CSASAMRGAYEQYF.

This clonotype was seen repeatedly, ten times or more. The chain recombines TRBV7-2 with TRBJ2-7; D unclear. V was trimmed by 4 bases and J by 0 bases, leaving 10 bases between them. This CDR3 is 14 amino acids long. Looked up from germline, CDR1 is SGHTA and CDR2 is FQGNSA. The CDR3 region is CASSSGRSSYEQYF. CDR3 sequence (DNA): TGTGCCAGCAGCTCTGGTCGGAGCTCCTACGAGCAGTACTTC.

The V gene is TRBV7-2, the J gene TRBJ2-1; 7 positions match TRBD2. The CDR3 has 14 residues. Per germline, CDR1 SGHTA and CDR2 FQGNSA. V lost 5 bases and J lost 6; bases outside the gene matches: 7. Here the CDR3 reads CASSPGEGFNEQFF. The DNA for the CDR3 is TGTGCCAGCAGCCCGGGGGAGGGTTTCAATGAGCAGTTCTTC.

This clonotype was seen a handful of times. CDR3 residues: CASSAASGSYNEQFF. The CDR3 DNA reads as TGTGCCAGCAGTGCCGCTAGCGGCTCCTACAATGAGCAGTTCTTC. The J gene is TRBJ2-1, the V gene TRBV28; TRBD2 matches at 7 bases. V lost 5 bases and J lost 0; bases outside the gene matches: 4. Germline V CDR1 and CDR2: MDHEN, SYDVKM. The length of the CDR3 is 15 residues.

Details on this clonotype: One junction end does not reproduce the germline sequence, and a read error may be involved. This rearrangement joins TRBV24-1 to TRBJ2-1; D ambiguous. This CDR3 comprises 12 residues. Germline-derived CDR1 and CDR2 are KGHDR and SFDVKD. The CDR3 nucleotides are TGTGCCGCCAGTGATTCAAACAGTGAGCAGTTCTTC. Amino acid sequence: CAASDSNSEQFF.

The chain employs TRBV4-2 and TRBJ1-6; D gene unclear. In germline, CDR1 is LGHNA, CDR2 YNFKEQ. The CDR3 runs 13 residues. V was cut by 4 bases and J by 10 bases, with 11 bases left in between. The CDR3, as DNA: TGTGCCAGCAGCCCCGAGCTTCTGTCACCCCTCCACTTT. The encoded protein is CASSPELLSPLHF.

This clonotype was counted many times. The genes are TRBV11-2 and TRBJ2-1, with 13 bases fitting TRBD2. V shed 5 bases, J shed 7 bases, and the junction held 14 bases outside the gene matches. The CDR3 loop spans 18 amino acids. Germline V gene data show CDR1 as SGHAT and CDR2 as FQNNGV. CDR3 DNA sequence: TGTGCCAGCAGCACCTCCGGGACTAGCGGGGTACAGGGTAATGAGCAGTTCTTC. It encodes CASSTSGTSGVQGNEQFF.